This T cell receptor (beta chain) came from a study of T cells expressing NK-cell markers. Germline loops: CDR1 MNHNY, CDR2 SVGAGI (reference sequence). This CDR3 has 13 residues. TCRdb reprocessed the 5' RACE reads and reports one entry per CDR3 protein, with no DNA. The data show around 100,000 distinct CDR3 sequences, and the top ten clones hold 18%. The V and J genes are TRBV6-6 and TRBJ2-7. The TCR originated in a woman aged 18 to 75 in good health. The sample taken for sequencing was blood T cells: a sorted CD56 or NKG2C T cell subset, CD4+ or CD8+ T cells, or bulk PBMC T cells (not recorded which). The CDR3 loop reads CATNPGTLYEQYF.